This TCR beta chain was captured by sequencing in a study of shared clonotypes between healthy human individuals. Study overall: Three plates were used per donor for CD4 naive, three for CD4 memory, two for CD8 naive and one for CD8 memory.

The CDR3 covers 12 residues. Germline-derived CDR1 and CDR2 are GTSNPN and SVGIG (reference sequence). Deletions cut 2 bases from V and 3 bases from J, with 8 bases between. Terminally differentiated effector memory CD45RA+ cells were excluded from the naive CD8 cells, which were CD45RO-negative and positively selected for CCR7. Each sample came from a Caucasian adult donor living in Nashville, Tennessee. The table came from immunoSEQ multiplex PCR; TCRdb's copy has only in-frame clones and leaves some out. The sample carries around 2,000,000 clones, about 94% recorded once. Comments on this clone: Its specificity is not known.

Whole-study findings and limits: The sharing of 4.5% to 5% of naive CD4 clonotypes was seen across several donors. Against clonotypes common to all four donors, non-shared ones had lower generation probabilities.

The sequence derives from a man aged 18 to 29 in good health. The sample comprised naive CD8+ T cells sorted from blood. The J gene is TRBJ2-7, the V gene TRBV30; no definite D call. DNA of the CDR3: TGTGCCTGGAGTTCTCTCAGCTACGAGCAGTACTTC. It specifies CAWSSLSYEQYF.